The next 14 T cell receptor beta chains were all read from a single sample in a study of siplizumab effects on memory and regulatory T cells. Using immunoSEQ multiplex PCR, the repertoire was profiled, and TCRdb retains in-frame clones only, with some absent. The sample has 90,000 to 120,000 clones; less than 95% are singletons. Sequencing was done on a sample of Tregs sorted from blood. These receptors all stem from a human donor in good health.

The rearrangement uses TRBV5-4 and TRBJ2-2; 8 bases agree with TRBD2. The germline CDR1 and CDR2 sequences are SGHNT and YYREEE (reference sequence). The CDR3 is 19 residues long. With 4 bases clipped from V and 4 bases from J, the junction kept 18 bases outside the gene matches. The CDR3 DNA reads TGTGCCAGCAGCCCATCGGCAGCGGGAGCGGTATCGGGCACCGGGGAGCTGTTTTTT. Translation gives CASSPSAAGAVSGTGELFF.

This rearrangement joins TRBV29-1 to TRBJ1-1, with no clear D. Germline V gene sequence: CDR1 SQVTM, CDR2 ANQGSEA. V lost 7 bases and J 1 base, leaving 13 bases between the germline ends. The CDR3 sequence is 13 residues long. The CDR3 nucleotides are TGCAGCGCCGACGGGATGTCGAACACTGAAGCTTTCTTT. It specifies CSADGMSNTEAFF.

This clone was picked up a small number of times. The gene calls are TRBV25-1 and TRBJ2-7; D is ambiguous. This CDR3 contains 14 residues. CDR1 MGHDK and CDR2 SYGVNS come from the germline V gene. V lost 8 bases and J 2 bases, leaving 16 bases between the germline ends. As DNA, the CDR3 is TGTGCCAGCGGATGGCCTCGCGGACCCTACGAGCAGTACTTC. Its protein is CASGWPRGPYEQYF.

The gene calls are TRBV18 and TRBJ2-6; D is ambiguous. The germline V gene encodes CDR1 KGHSH and CDR2 LQKENI. V was trimmed by 4 bases and J by 0 bases, leaving 10 bases between them. The CDR3 spans 16 residues. The DNA for the CDR3 is TGTGCCAGCTCACGTTTAGGTAACTCTGGGGCCAACGTCCTGACTTTC. It translates to CASSRLGNSGANVLTF. The variable domain in full, with the rest retrieved from reference TRBV18 and TRBJ2-6, is NAGVMQNPRHLVRRRGQEARLRCSPMKGHSHVYWYRQLPEEGLKFMVYLQKENIIDESGMPKERFSAEFPKEGPSILRIQQVVRGDSAAYFCASSRLGNSGANVLTFGAGSRLTVL.

CDR3 protein: CASRSYVGVYEQYF. CDR3 coding DNA: TGTGCCAGCAGGTCGTACGTTGGGGTCTACGAGCAGTACTTC. This chain joins TRBV2 and TRBJ2-7; D ambiguous. Trimming removed 6 bases from V and 3 bases from J, with 15 bases in between. CDR3 length: 14 amino acids. Germline CDR1 and CDR2: SNHLY and FYNNEI.

The chain links TRBV18 to TRBJ2-3; the D is unclear. The ends were cut back, 3 bases at V and 4 bases at J, with 23 bases in the middle. Germline V gene lookup returns CDR1 KGHSH and CDR2 LQKENI. The CDR3 is made up of 18 amino acids. The CDR3 coding sequence is TGTGCCAGCTCACCCCTCCGAAAGGCCCGGCCCGTCGCAGATACGCAGTATTTT. This codes for CASSPLRKARPVADTQYF.

This chain uses TRBV19 with TRBJ1-5; D perhaps matches TRBD1 (5 bases). The germline CDR1 and CDR2 sequences are LNHDA and SQIVND (reference sequence). The CDR3 is 15 amino acids. The V and J ends lost 7 bases and 3 bases respectively, with 16 bases between them. The CDR3 bases are TGTGCCAGTAAAATGACGGTAGGGGCCAATCAGCCCCAGCATTTT. It yields the protein CASKMTVGANQPQHF.

This clone was seen once. J is TRBJ1-1 and V is TRBV27; D ambiguous. CDR1 is MNHEY and CDR2 is SMNVEV in the germline V gene (reference sequence). V was shortened by 1 base and J by 1 base, with 4 bases between the two germline ends. The CDR3 has 13 residues. The CDR3 spells CASSLWKNTEAFF. The CDR3 DNA is TGTGCCAGCAGTTTATGGAAGAACACTGAAGCTTTCTTT.

This clone is a singleton in its sample. The chain carries TRBV19 and TRBJ2-7; 7 bases fit TRBD2. Germline-derived CDR1 and CDR2 are LNHDA and SQIVND (reference sequence). The ends lost 3 bases at V and 4 bases at J; junction bases unmatched: 12. CDR3 length: 16 amino acids. The CDR3 loop reads CASSISGLADTYEQYF. The CDR3 DNA reads TGTGCCAGTAGTATTAGTGGGCTAGCGGATACATACGAGCAGTACTTC.

This clone was recorded once. The genes are TRBV7-3 and TRBJ2-5, with D possibly being TRBD1 (6 bases). The germline V and J ends were trimmed by 11 bases and 2 bases, with 15 bases remaining between them. The CDR3 is 13 residues long. Per the germline V gene, CDR1 is SGHTA and CDR2 is FQGTGA. The CDR3 sequence is CASRRTVQETQYF. The CDR3 coding sequence is TGTGCCTCCCGGCGGACAGTACAAGAGACCCAGTACTTC.

The chain has TRBV19 and TRBJ2-2, with 8 bases matching TRBD1. From germline, CDR1 is LNHDA and CDR2 SQIVND (reference sequence). The CDR3 sequence is 14 residues long. J lost 9 bases, V lost 8 bases, and 11 bases had no gene match. The CDR3 DNA follows: TGTGCCAGTCTAAGGACAGGGCTGCGACGGGAGCTGTTTTTT. Its translation is CASLRTGLRRELFF.

The CDR3 sequence: CASSLDRLRPGELFF. The CDR3 region has the DNA TGTGCCAGCTCCCTCGACAGGCTTCGCCCCGGGGAGCTGTTTTTT. The V and J genes are TRBV18 and TRBJ2-2; perhaps TRBD1 as D (6 bases). With 6 bases removed from V and 6 bases from J, the gap between germline ends came to 17 bases. The CDR3 runs to 15 residues. The germline CDR1 and CDR2 sequences are KGHSH and LQKENI.

V and J are TRBV27 and TRBJ2-7, with 8 nucleotides matching TRBD2. Germline assignment: CDR1 MNHEY and CDR2 SMNVEV (reference sequence). With V trimmed by 3 bases and J by 6 bases, 7 bases remained unmatched. The CDR3 runs to 14 residues. This CDR3 reads CASSFLSGSPEQYF. In nucleotides, the CDR3 is TGTGCCAGCAGTTTTTTGAGCGGGAGTCCCGAGCAGTACTTC.

V gene TRBV5-4 combines with J gene TRBJ1-2; D not certain. The CDR3 spans 14 residues. Germline values: CDR1 SGHNT, CDR2 YYREEE (reference sequence). V was clipped by 2 bases and J by 5 bases, with 13 bases between them. The CDR3 loop reads CASSLSVILYGYTF. The CDR3 region has the DNA TGTGCCAGCAGCTTATCTGTGATCTTATATGGCTACACCTTC.